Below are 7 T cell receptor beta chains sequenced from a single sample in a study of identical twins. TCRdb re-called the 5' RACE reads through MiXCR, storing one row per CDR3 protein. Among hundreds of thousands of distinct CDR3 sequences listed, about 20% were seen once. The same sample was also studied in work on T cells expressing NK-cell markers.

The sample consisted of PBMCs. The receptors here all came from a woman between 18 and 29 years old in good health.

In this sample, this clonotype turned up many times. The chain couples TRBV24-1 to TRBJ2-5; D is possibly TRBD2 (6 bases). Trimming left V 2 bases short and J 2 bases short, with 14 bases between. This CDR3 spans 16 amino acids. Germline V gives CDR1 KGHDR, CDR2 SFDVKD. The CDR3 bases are TGTGCCACCAGTGATTCCGGGACTGATAAGCAAGAGACCCAGTACTTC. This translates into CATSDSGTDKQETQYF.

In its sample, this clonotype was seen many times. The CDR3 loop reads CASSSTGSNEKLFF. In DNA, the CDR3 is TGCGCCAGCAGCTCCACAGGGAGTAATGAAAAACTGTTTTTT. The chain joins TRBV5-1 to TRBJ1-4; a possible D gene is TRBD1 (6 bases). With 3 bases removed from V and 4 bases from J, the gap between germline ends came to 10 bases. Per germline, CDR1 SGHRS and CDR2 YFSETQ. This CDR3 is 14 amino acids long. Full variable domain (missing parts from reference TRBV5-1 and TRBJ1-4): KAGVTQTPRYLIKTRGQQVTLSCSPISGHRSVSWYQQTPGQGLQFLFEYFSETQRNKGNFPGRFSGRQFSNSRSEMNVSTLELGDSALYLCASSSTGSNEKLFFGSGTQLSVL.

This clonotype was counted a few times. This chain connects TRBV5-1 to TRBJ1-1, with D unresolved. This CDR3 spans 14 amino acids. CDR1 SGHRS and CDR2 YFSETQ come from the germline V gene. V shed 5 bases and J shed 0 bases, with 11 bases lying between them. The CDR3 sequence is CASRARNMNTEAFF. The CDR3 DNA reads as TGCGCCAGCAGAGCCAGGAACATGAACACTGAAGCTTTCTTT.

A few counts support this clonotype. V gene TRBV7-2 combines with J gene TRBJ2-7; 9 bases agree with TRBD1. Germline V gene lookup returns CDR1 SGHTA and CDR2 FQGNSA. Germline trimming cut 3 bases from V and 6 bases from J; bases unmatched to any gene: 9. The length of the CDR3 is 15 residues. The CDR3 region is CASSFRVTGGSEQYF. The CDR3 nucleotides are TGTGCCAGCAGCTTCCGGGTGACAGGGGGTTCCGAGCAGTACTTC.

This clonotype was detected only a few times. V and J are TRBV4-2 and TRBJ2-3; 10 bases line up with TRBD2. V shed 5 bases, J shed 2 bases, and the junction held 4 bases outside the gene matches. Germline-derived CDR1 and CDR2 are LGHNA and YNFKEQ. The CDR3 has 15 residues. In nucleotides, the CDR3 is TGTGCCAGCAGCTCTAGCGGGGGTCTCACAGATACGCAGTATTTT. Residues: CASSSSGGLTDTQYF.

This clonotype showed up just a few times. In DNA form, the CDR3 reads TGTGCCAGCAGCCGACAGGGGAGTGAATACGAAAAACTGTTTTTT. Its protein is CASSRQGSEYEKLFF. This chain uses TRBV28 with TRBJ1-4; TRBD1 aligns across 8 bases. The V gene end was trimmed by 6 bases and the J gene end by 8 bases; junction bases not matched to a gene: 11. Per germline, CDR1 MDHEN and CDR2 SYDVKM. This CDR3 comprises 15 residues.

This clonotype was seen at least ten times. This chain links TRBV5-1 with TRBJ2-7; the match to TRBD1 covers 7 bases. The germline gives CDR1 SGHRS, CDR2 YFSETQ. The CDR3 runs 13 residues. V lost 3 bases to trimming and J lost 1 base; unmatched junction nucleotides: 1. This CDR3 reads CASSSGQSYEQYF. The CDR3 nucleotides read TGCGCCAGCAGCTCGGGACAGTCCTACGAGCAGTACTTC. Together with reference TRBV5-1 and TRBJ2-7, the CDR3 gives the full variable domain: KAGVTQTPRYLIKTRGQQVTLSCSPISGHRSVSWYQQTPGQGLQFLFEYFSETQRNKGNFPGRFSGRQFSNSRSEMNVSTLELGDSALYLCASSSGQSYEQYFGPGTRLTVT.